The following is a T cell receptor (beta chain) sequence with its context. Original data processing: Amplification from reference gene primers served as the basis for estimated nucleated cell counts. Sequencing used immunoSEQ multiplex PCR; TCRdb keeps in-frame clones, though not all of them. The V and J calls and the clone size are those of that table, but D and trimming were determined from the DNA. The table shows some 130,000 clones, with approximately 90% occurring only once. The CDR3 sequence is 13 residues long. The V end lost 6 bases, the J end lost 6 bases, and 13 bases lay between the germline ends. Germline lookup yields CDR1 LNHDA and CDR2 SQIVND (reference sequence). This entry comes from a study of blood T cell repertoires in COVID-19. Across the whole study: There were acute and convalescent COVID-19 samples, and they came from the United States, Italy and Spain. Sources were T cells, B-cell-depleted T cells, or PBMCs; the material itself was cDNA or gDNA.

The V and J genes are TRBV19 and TRBJ2-3, with D hard to call. Sequences were obtained from peripheral blood. The TCR sequence derives from a man between 60 and 75 years old with active or convalescent COVID-19. The DNA for the CDR3 is TGTGCCAGTAGCCCGGCCTTGGAGGATACGCAGTATTTT. Protein: CASSPALEDTQYF.